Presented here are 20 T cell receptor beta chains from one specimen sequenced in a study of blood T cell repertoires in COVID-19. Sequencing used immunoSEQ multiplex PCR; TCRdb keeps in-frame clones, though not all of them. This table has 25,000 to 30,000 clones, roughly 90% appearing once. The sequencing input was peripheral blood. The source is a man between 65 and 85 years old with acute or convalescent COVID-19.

In DNA form, the CDR3 reads TGTGCCAGCAGCCGGGGGGGCGGGAGCGGCGAGCAGTACTTC. Encoded protein: CASSRGGGSGEQYF. This rearrangement joins TRBV9 to TRBJ2-7; 8 bases map to TRBD2. CDR1 and CDR2 from the germline V gene are SGDLS and YYNGEE. The CDR3 loop spans 14 amino acids. After removal of 4 bases from V and 6 bases from J, the junction contained 9 bases not matched to a gene.

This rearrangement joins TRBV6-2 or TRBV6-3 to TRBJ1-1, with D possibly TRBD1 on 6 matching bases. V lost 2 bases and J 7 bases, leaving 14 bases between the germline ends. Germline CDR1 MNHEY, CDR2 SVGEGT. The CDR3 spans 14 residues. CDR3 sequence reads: CASSYQGMVVEAFF. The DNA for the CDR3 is TGTGCCAGCAGTTACCAGGGGATGGTCGTTGAAGCTTTCTTT.

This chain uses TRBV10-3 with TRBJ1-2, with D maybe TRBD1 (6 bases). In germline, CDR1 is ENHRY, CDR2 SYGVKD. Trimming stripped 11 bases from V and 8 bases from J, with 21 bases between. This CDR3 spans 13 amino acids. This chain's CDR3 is CASGQMPTQGYTF. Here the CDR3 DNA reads TGTGCCTCAGGACAGATGCCAACCCAAGGCTACACCTTC.

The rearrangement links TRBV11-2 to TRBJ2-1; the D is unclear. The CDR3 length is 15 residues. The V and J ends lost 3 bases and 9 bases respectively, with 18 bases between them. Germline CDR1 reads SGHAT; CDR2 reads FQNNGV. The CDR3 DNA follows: TGTGCCAGCAGCTTGGAGCGCCGGCCCGCCAGTGAGCAGTTCTTC. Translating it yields CASSLERRPASEQFF. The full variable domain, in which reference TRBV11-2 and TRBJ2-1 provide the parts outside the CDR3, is EAGVAQSPRYKIIEKRQSVAFWCNPISGHATLYWYQQILGQGPKLLIQFQNNGVVDDSQLPKDRFSAERLKGVDSTLKIQPAKLEDSAVYLCASSLERRPASEQFFGPGTRLTVL.

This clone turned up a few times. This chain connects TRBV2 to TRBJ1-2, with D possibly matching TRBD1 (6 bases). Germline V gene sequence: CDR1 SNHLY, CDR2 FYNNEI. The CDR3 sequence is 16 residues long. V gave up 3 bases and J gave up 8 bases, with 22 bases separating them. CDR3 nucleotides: TGTGCCAGCAGTGAGGGGCGGGGGGCGCAAATGTTAGGCTACACCTTC. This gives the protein CASSEGRGAQMLGYTF.

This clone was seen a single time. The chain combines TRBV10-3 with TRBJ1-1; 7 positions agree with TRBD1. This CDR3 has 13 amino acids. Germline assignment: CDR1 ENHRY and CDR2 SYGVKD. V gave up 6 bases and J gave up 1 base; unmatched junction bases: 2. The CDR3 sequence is CAIRDRENTEAFF. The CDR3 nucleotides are TGTGCCATCAGAGACAGGGAGAACACTGAAGCTTTCTTT.

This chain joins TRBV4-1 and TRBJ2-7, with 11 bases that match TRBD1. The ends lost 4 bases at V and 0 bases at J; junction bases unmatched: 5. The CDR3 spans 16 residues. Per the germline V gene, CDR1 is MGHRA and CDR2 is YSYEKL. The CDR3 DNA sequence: TGCGCCAGCAGCCCGTCCGGGACAGGGGGCTCCTACGAGCAGTACTTC. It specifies CASSPSGTGGSYEQYF.

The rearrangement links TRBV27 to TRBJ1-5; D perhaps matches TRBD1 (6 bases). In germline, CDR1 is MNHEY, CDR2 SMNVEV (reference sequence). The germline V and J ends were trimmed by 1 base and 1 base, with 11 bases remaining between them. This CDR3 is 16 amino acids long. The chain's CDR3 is CASSLLGGTSNQPQHF. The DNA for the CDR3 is TGTGCCAGCAGTTTATTAGGGGGAACCAGCAATCAGCCCCAGCATTTT.

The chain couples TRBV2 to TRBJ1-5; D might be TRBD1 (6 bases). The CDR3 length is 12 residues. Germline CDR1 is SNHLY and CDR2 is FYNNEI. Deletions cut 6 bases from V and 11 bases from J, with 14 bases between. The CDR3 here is CASSERGGSQHF. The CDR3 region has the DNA TGTGCCAGCAGCGAAAGGGGGGGTTCCCAGCATTTT.

This CDR3 is CASPPRGQGIGNTIYF. CDR3 in DNA: TGTGCCAGCCCCCCCCGGGGACAGGGTATCGGAAACACCATATATTTT. The chain recombines TRBV28 with TRBJ1-3, with 9 bases identical to TRBD1. CDR3 length: 16 amino acids. The germline gives CDR1 MDHEN, CDR2 SYDVKM. After removal of 8 bases from V and 4 bases from J, the junction contained 12 bases not matched to a gene.

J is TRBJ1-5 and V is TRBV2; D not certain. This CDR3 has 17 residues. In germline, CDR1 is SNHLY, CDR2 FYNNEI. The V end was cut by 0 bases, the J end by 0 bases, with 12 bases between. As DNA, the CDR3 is TGTGCCAGCAGTGAAGCGCTTCGGGTGCTTAGCAATCAGCCCCAGCATTTT. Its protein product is CASSEALRVLSNQPQHF.

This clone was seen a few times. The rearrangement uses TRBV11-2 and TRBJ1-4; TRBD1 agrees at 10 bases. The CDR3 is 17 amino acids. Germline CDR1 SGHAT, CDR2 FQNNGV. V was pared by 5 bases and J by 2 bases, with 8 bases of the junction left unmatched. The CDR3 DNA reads TGTGCCAGCAGCAGGACAGGGGGAATCGGGACTAATGAAAAACTGTTTTTT. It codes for CASSRTGGIGTNEKLFF.

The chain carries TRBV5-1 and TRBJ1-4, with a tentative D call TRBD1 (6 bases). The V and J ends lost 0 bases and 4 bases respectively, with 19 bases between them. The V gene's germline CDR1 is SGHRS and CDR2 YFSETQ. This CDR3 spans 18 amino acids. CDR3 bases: TGCGCCAGCAGCTTGGCGGTGACATCGGGACAAAGTAATGAAAAACTGTTTTTT. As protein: CASSLAVTSGQSNEKLFF.

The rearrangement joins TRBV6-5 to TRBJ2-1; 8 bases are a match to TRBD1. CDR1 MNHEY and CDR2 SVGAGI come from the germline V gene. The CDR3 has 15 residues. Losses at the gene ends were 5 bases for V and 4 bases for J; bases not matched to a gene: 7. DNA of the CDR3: TGTGCCAGCAGTAACCCGGACAGGGAGTACAATGAGCAGTTCTTC. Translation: CASSNPDREYNEQFF.

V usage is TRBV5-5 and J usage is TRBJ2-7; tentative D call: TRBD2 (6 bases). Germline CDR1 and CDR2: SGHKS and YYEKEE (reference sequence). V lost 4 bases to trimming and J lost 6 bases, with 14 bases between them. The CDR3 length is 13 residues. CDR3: CASSVDVGGEQYF. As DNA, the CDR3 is TGTGCCAGCAGCGTGGACGTGGGGGGCGAGCAGTACTTC.

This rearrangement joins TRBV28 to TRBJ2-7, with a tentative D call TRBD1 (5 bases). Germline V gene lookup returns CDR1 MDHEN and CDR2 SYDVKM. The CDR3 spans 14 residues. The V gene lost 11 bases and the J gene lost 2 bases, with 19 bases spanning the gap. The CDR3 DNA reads TGTGCCGCCAACAGGTGGGAAGCCCCCTACGAGCAGTACTTC. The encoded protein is CAANRWEAPYEQYF.

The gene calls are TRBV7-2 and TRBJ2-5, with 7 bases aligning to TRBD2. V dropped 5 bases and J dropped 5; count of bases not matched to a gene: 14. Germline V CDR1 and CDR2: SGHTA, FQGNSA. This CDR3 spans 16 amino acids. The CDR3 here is CASSLRGAGVGETQYF. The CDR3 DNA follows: TGTGCCAGCAGCCTTCGAGGCGCGGGAGTAGGCGAGACCCAGTACTTC.

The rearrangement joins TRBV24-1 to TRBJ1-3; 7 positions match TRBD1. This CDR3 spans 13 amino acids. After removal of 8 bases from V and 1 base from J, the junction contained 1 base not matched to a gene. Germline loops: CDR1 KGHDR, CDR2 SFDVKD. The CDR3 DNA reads TGTGCCACCACACAGGGGTCTGGAAACACCATATATTTT. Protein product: CATTQGSGNTIYF.

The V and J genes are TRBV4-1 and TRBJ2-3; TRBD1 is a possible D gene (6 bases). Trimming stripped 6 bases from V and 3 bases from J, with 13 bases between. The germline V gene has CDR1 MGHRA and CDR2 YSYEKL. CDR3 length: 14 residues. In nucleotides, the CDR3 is TGCGCCAGCAGAGATCAGGGGAAAACAGATACGCAGTATTTT. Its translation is CASRDQGKTDTQYF.

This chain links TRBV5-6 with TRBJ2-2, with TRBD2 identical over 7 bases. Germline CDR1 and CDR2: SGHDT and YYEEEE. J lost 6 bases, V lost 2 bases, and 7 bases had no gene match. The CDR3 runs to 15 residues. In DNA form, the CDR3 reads TGTGCCAGCAGCTTCGCTGGTAGCGGGCCCGGGGAGCTGTTTTTT. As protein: CASSFAGSGPGELFF.